The 28 T cell receptor beta chains below come from one sample, sequenced in a study of T cells in Graves' hyperthyroidism and ophthalmopathy. Researchers took RNA transcripts and amplified the TCR beta CDR3 regions from them. Using the HTBI primer set, a first-round RT-PCR was run on the TCR CDR3. A single record per CDR3 protein comes from TCRdb applying MiXCR to the multiplex PCR reads. The sample has about 600,000 distinct CDR3 sequences, 14% seen once. Sequencing was carried out using blood. These receptors were collected from a young woman with Graves' ophthalmopathy.

This chain connects TRBV4-2 to TRBJ2-7; 10 positions match TRBD2. V trimming: 1 base; J trimming: 2 bases; junction bases outside the gene matches: 8. The CDR3 contains 17 residues. Germline CDR1 and CDR2: LGHNA and YNFKEQ. The CDR3 nucleotides read TGTGCCAGCAGCCAAGGTAGGCTAGCGGGAGAGGCCTACGAGCAGTACTTC. The encoded protein is CASSQGRLAGEAYEQYF.

This clonotype was counted once. Since a much larger clone is just one base distant, this may be a read error. This chain connects TRBV2 to TRBJ2-1; TRBD2 agrees at 7 bases. This CDR3 contains 12 residues. J was trimmed by 6 bases and V by 8 bases; bases with no gene match: 4. In germline, CDR1 is SNHLY, CDR2 FYNNEI. In DNA, the CDR3 is TGTGCCAGCTGGGAGGGGTTCAATGAGCAGTTCTTC. Translated: CASWEGFNEQFF.

This clonotype occurred a few times. The chain recombines TRBV4-1 with TRBJ2-1, with TRBD1 matching over 10 bases. This CDR3 has 17 amino acids. CDR1 is MGHRA and CDR2 is YSYEKL in the germline V gene. Trimming cost V 3 bases and J 6 bases; bases outside gene matches: 11. The CDR3 loop reads CASSHPKTGGNPNEQFF. In DNA form, the CDR3 reads TGCGCCAGCAGCCACCCAAAGACAGGGGGCAACCCCAATGAGCAGTTCTTC.

This clonotype occurred many times. This chain uses TRBV11-2 with TRBJ1-4; D unresolved. Germline V gene data show CDR1 as SGHAT and CDR2 as FQNNGV. The CDR3 is 17 amino acids. V was trimmed by 5 bases and J by 0 bases, leaving 16 bases between them. The CDR3 sequence is CASSLWTDPATNEKLFF. The CDR3 nucleotides are TGTGCCAGCAGCCTCTGGACCGACCCTGCAACTAATGAAAAACTGTTTTTT. The variable domain in full, with the rest retrieved from reference TRBV11-2 and TRBJ1-4, is EAGVAQSPRYKIIEKRQSVAFWCNPISGHATLYWYQQILGQGPKLLIQFQNNGVVDDSQLPKDRFSAERLKGVDSTLKIQPAKLEDSAVYLCASSLWTDPATNEKLFFGSGTQLSVL.

Many counts were recorded for this clonotype. The chain is built from TRBV6-1 and TRBJ1-1, with TRBD1 matching over 9 bases. J lost 4 bases, V lost 5 bases, and 8 bases had no gene match. This CDR3 comprises 15 residues. Germline CDR1 and CDR2: MNHNS and SASEGT. CDR3 sequence (DNA): TGTGCCAGCAGTACCCGGGACAGGGTGGGCACTGAAGCTTTCTTT. Translating gives CASSTRDRVGTEAFF.

This clonotype was observed at least ten times. The rearrangement uses TRBV20-1 and TRBJ2-7; D perhaps matches TRBD1 (6 bases). Germline V gene sequence: CDR1 DFQATT, CDR2 SNEGSKA (reference sequence). V lost 3 bases to trimming and J lost 2 bases, with 14 bases between them. The length of the CDR3 is 14 residues. The chain's CDR3 is CSASTGTTPYEQYF. The CDR3 DNA is TGCAGTGCTAGTACCGGGACAACCCCCTACGAGCAGTACTTC.

The sample holds many counts of this clonotype. The chain couples TRBV2 to TRBJ2-4, with 8 positions matching TRBD2. The junction had 10 bases not matched to a gene; V was cut back by 0 bases and J by 0 bases. This CDR3 is 19 amino acids long. Germline CDR1 SNHLY, CDR2 FYNNEI. Written as DNA, the CDR3 is TGTGCCAGCAGTGAAGCCGGCTCCCTAGCGGGTCTAGCCAAAAACATTCAGTACTTC. This gives the protein CASSEAGSLAGLAKNIQYF.

The chain carries TRBV18 and TRBJ1-1, with 9 positions matching TRBD1. CDR1 and CDR2 (germline): KGHSH, LQKENI. The CDR3 extends over 15 amino acids. J lost 4 bases, V lost 6 bases, and 9 bases had no gene match. The CDR3, as DNA: TGTGCCAGCTCGCCTGCACAGGGGGCTCGCACTGAAGCTTTCTTT. Amino acids: CASSPAQGARTEAFF. The entire variable domain, with the rest obtained from reference TRBV18 and TRBJ1-1, is as follows: NAGVMQNPRHLVRRRGQEARLRCSPMKGHSHVYWYRQLPEEGLKFMVYLQKENIIDESGMPKERFSAEFPKEGPSILRIQQVVRGDSAAYFCASSPAQGARTEAFFGQGTRLTVV.

Only a few counts were recorded for this clonotype. This chain links TRBV7-9 with TRBJ2-7; no reliable D call. The CDR3 loop spans 14 amino acids. The germline V and J ends were trimmed by 1 base and 3 bases, with 10 bases remaining between them. CDR1 SEHNR and CDR2 FQNEAQ come from the germline V gene (reference sequence). The CDR3 sequence: CASSLGNEVYEQYF. The CDR3 nucleotides read TGTGCCAGCAGCTTAGGGAATGAAGTCTACGAGCAGTACTTC.

This clonotype was observed a handful of times. The gene calls are TRBV5-4 and TRBJ2-7, with 11 nucleotides matching TRBD2. V lost 6 bases and J lost 5; bases outside the gene matches: 10. Germline CDR1 SGHNT, CDR2 YYREEE (reference sequence). The CDR3 is made up of 15 amino acids. CDR3 DNA sequence: TGTGCCAGCAAGCCTTTAGCGGGAGGGCCCCACGAGCAGTACTTC. This codes for CASKPLAGGPHEQYF.

The rearrangement joins TRBV7-3 to TRBJ2-1; 8 nucleotides align to TRBD2. The CDR3 extends over 15 amino acids. CDR1 and CDR2 (germline): SGHTA, FQGTGA. J lost 3 bases, V lost 3 bases, and 4 bases had no gene match. The CDR3 spells CASSFSLADYNEQFF. CDR3 DNA sequence: TGTGCCAGCAGCTTTTCACTAGCGGACTACAATGAGCAGTTCTTC.

This clonotype was picked up many times. The genes are TRBV5-1 and TRBJ2-1; no firm D call. V was shortened by 0 bases and J by 0 bases, with 7 bases between the two germline ends. CDR1 SGHRS and CDR2 YFSETQ come from the germline V gene. CDR3 length: 15 amino acids. CDR3 sequence (DNA): TGCGCCAGCAGCTTGGCCTGGAGCTCCTACAATGAGCAGTTCTTC. Amino acids: CASSLAWSSYNEQFF.

This clonotype came up many times. CDR3 in amino acids: CASSSRVGRAYNEQFF. The CDR3 DNA sequence: TGTGCCAGCAGCAGTAGGGTGGGGCGGGCTTACAATGAGCAGTTCTTC. The J gene is TRBJ2-1, the V gene TRBV7-9, with D perhaps TRBD1 or TRBD2 (5 bases each). Germline V gene lookup returns CDR1 SEHNR and CDR2 FQNEAQ (reference sequence). V lost 5 bases and J 4 bases, leaving 18 bases between the germline ends. This CDR3 contains 16 residues.

This chain joins TRBV28 and TRBJ2-2; D call uncertain. The CDR3 has 17 residues. Between the trimmed V and J ends, which lost 7 bases and 0 bases, there was a span of 18 bases. Germline lookup yields CDR1 MDHEN and CDR2 SYDVKM. Here the CDR3 reads CASKVPQHTTNTGELFF. CDR3 coding DNA: TGTGCCAGCAAAGTTCCCCAACATACGACGAACACCGGGGAGCTGTTTTTT.

This sequence joins TRBV5-4 and TRBJ2-1, with D maybe TRBD2 (6 bases). Trimming cost V 2 bases and J 7 bases, with 10 bases left between them. CDR3 size: 13 residues. The germline gives CDR1 SGHNT, CDR2 YYREEE (reference sequence). For the CDR3, the DNA is TGTGCCAGCAGCTTCACGGGAGTGAATGAGCAGTTCTTC. Its translation is CASSFTGVNEQFF.

This clonotype has at least ten counts. This chain joins TRBV11-3 and TRBJ2-5, with TRBD2 as a possible D gene (5 bases). The V gene's germline CDR1 is SGHNT and CDR2 YENEEA. The CDR3 totals 14 residues. V was trimmed by 1 base and J by 3 bases, leaving 9 bases between them. The CDR3, as DNA: TGTGCCAGCAGCTTAGGGTCAGCGGAAGAGACCCAGTACTTC. It yields the protein CASSLGSAEETQYF.

This clonotype is a singleton in its sample. A read error may be the cause here, since a much bigger clone is one base away. The CDR3: CSALSGQAYEQHF. CDR3 bases: TGCAGCGCCCTGTCCGGACAGGCCTACGAGCAGCACTTC. The V gene is TRBV29-1, the J gene TRBJ2-7, with 7 positions matching TRBD1. This CDR3 comprises 13 residues. Germline values: CDR1 SQVTM, CDR2 ANQGSEA.

This clonotype was counted ten times or more. V gene TRBV11-2 combines with J gene TRBJ2-7; 10 nucleotides line up with TRBD2. J gave up 3 bases and V 5 bases, and 7 bases lay outside the gene matches. Germline-derived CDR1 and CDR2 are SGHAT and FQNNGV. The CDR3 extends over 15 amino acids. This CDR3 is CASSPRTSGNYEQYF. In nucleotides, the CDR3 is TGTGCCAGCAGCCCGCGGACTAGCGGCAACTACGAGCAGTACTTC.

Remarks on this clonotype: One end of the junction is discordant with germline, which a read error may explain. The CDR3 protein is CSATSDSSYEQHF. The DNA of the CDR3 is TGCAGTGCTACCTCGGACAGCTCCTACGAGCAGCACTTC. V gene TRBV20-1 combines with J gene TRBJ2-7; D perhaps matches TRBD1 (6 bases). The CDR3 loop spans 13 amino acids. Germline V CDR1 and CDR2: DFQATT, SNEGSKA (reference sequence).

The table lists this clonotype with a few counts. The chain employs TRBV30 and TRBJ1-1, with D tentatively TRBD1 (5 bases). CDR3 length equals 14 residues. Trimming pared 2 bases from V and 3 bases from J, leaving 13 bases between. Per germline, CDR1 GTSNPN and CDR2 SVGIG (reference sequence). The CDR3 sequence: CAWSPDKRDTEAFF. CDR3 sequence (DNA): TGTGCCTGGAGTCCGGACAAGCGGGACACTGAAGCTTTCTTT.

This chain links TRBV4-1 with TRBJ2-1, with no clear D. Deletions cut 4 bases from V and 6 bases from J, with 7 bases between. Germline V gene data show CDR1 as MGHRA and CDR2 as YSYEKL. This CDR3 is 12 amino acids long. This CDR3 reads CASSPDTNEQFF. The CDR3 DNA is TGCGCCAGCAGCCCTGACACCAATGAGCAGTTCTTC.

This clonotype appeared many times. V usage is TRBV7-2 and J usage is TRBJ2-1, with D possibly being TRBD2 (6 bases). The V and J ends lost 5 bases and 0 bases respectively, with 11 bases between them. From germline, CDR1 is SGHTA and CDR2 FQGNSA. The CDR3 spans 15 residues. The CDR3 sequence: CASSLDGSSYNEQFF. CDR3 in DNA: TGTGCCAGCAGCCTGGACGGGAGCTCCTACAATGAGCAGTTCTTC.

This clonotype occurred many times. The chain joins TRBV2 to TRBJ1-2; D unresolved. V dropped 3 bases and J dropped 8 bases, with 13 bases sitting between them. The germline V gene encodes CDR1 SNHLY and CDR2 FYNNEI. This CDR3 has 13 amino acids. The CDR3 reads CASSEGRIYGYTF. DNA of the CDR3: TGTGCCAGCAGTGAGGGCAGAATTTACGGCTACACCTTC.

The chain is built from TRBV3-1 and TRBJ2-7, with no clear D. V lost 0 bases and J lost 6, with 9 bases in between. Germline V gene lookup returns CDR1 LGHDT and CDR2 YNNKEL (reference sequence). This CDR3 has 13 amino acids. The CDR3 DNA is TGTGCCAGCAGCCAAGATTGGGATCCCGAGCAGTACTTC. Residues: CASSQDWDPEQYF.

This clonotype came up a few times. The chain carries TRBV27 and TRBJ1-4; possibly TRBD1 for D (5 bases). V was trimmed by 11 bases and J by 10 bases, leaving 17 bases between them. Germline assignment: CDR1 MNHEY and CDR2 SMNVEV (reference sequence). The length of the CDR3 is 12 residues. Written as DNA, the CDR3 is TGTGCCTGCGGGACGCCCGCAGGAAAACTGTTTTTT. Its protein is CACGTPAGKLFF.

This chain joins TRBV12-5 and TRBJ2-3; the D gene could be TRBD1 or TRBD2 (5 bases each). The CDR3 contains 15 residues. Germline CDR1 reads LGHNT; CDR2 reads FRNRAP. The ends were cut back, 2 bases at V and 2 bases at J, with 11 bases in the middle. CDR3 sequence reads: CASGLYPGPTDTQYF. The CDR3 nucleotides are TGTGCTAGTGGTTTGTATCCGGGACCCACAGATACGCAGTATTTT.

The chain recombines TRBV11-2 with TRBJ2-7; D is undetermined. V lost 5 bases and J 2 bases, leaving 7 bases between the germline ends. Germline V gene lookup returns CDR1 SGHAT and CDR2 FQNNGV. The CDR3 totals 12 residues. The CDR3 DNA reads TGTGCCAGCAGCCACTCCCCCTACGAGCAGTACTTC. Translating gives CASSHSPYEQYF.

The sample holds a few counts of this clonotype. The chain uses TRBV4-1 and TRBJ1-2, with 9 positions matching TRBD1. CDR3 length equals 14 residues. Germline V gives CDR1 MGHRA, CDR2 YSYEKL. V lost 2 bases, J lost 7 bases, and 5 bases stayed unmatched. CDR3 residues: CASSQLDRGAGYTF. In nucleotides, the CDR3 is TGCGCCAGCAGCCAACTTGACAGGGGGGCTGGCTACACCTTC.